These T cell receptor beta chains were read from a single sample in a study of blood T cells in healthy people across ages. MiXCR, run by TCRdb on the 5' RACE reads, gives a single entry per CDR3 protein. The sample has about 720,000 distinct CDR3 sequences; 22% are singletons. The sample was blood. These receptors all stem from a man in his 70s in good health. CDR3s include the opening cysteine and the closing phenylalanine or tryptophan. D genes are given only for firm matches. Clone size is given for some rows only: seen once, a few or many times, or a class if the clone is expanded.

clone_size j_call v_call d_call cdr3_aa cdr3_nt
few TRBJ2-4 TRBV20-1 TRBD2 CSTLAAAKNIQYF TGCAGTACTCTAGCGGCAGCCAAAAACATTCAGTACTTC
NA TRBJ2-3 TRBV7-2 NA CASSLAESGWSSDTQYF TGTGCCAGCAGCTTAGCGGAGTCGGGGTGGAGTTCAGATACGCAGTATTTT
few TRBJ2-5 TRBV3-1 NA CASSQLIETQYF TGTGCCAGCAGCCAATTGATAGAGACCCAGTACTTC
NA TRBJ1-2 TRBV7-9 NA CASSLVKGDYGYTF TGTGCCAGCAGCTTAGTAAAGGGAGACTATGGCTACACCTTC
few TRBJ2-1 TRBV7-6 NA CASSLIGQSYNEQFF TGTGCCAGCAGCTTGATAGGGCAGTCCTACAATGAGCAGTTCTTC
few TRBJ2-2 TRBV6-2/TRBV6-3 TRBD2 CASSLRASGNTGELFF TGTGCCAGCAGTCTCCGGGCTAGCGGGAACACCGGGGAGCTGTTTTTT
NA TRBJ1-2 TRBV2 TRBD1 CASRLTGQGAYGYTF TGTGCCAGCAGACTGACGGGACAGGGGGCCTATGGCTACACCTTC
NA TRBJ2-3 TRBV6-1 NA CASSVRSGTGTDTQYF TGTGCCAGCAGTGTACGGAGCGGTACCGGGACAGATACGCAGTATTTT
few TRBJ2-2 TRBV12-3/TRBV12-4 NA CASSPVGGAGELFF TGTGCCAGCAGCCCCGTCGGCGGCGCCGGGGAGCTGTTTTTT
NA TRBJ2-5 TRBV2 TRBD2 CASRRGTSQQETQYF TGTGCCAGCAGGAGGGGGACTAGTCAGCAAGAGACCCAGTACTTC
many TRBJ2-7 TRBV7-6 NA CASSSFGGEQYF TGTGCCAGCTCCTCCTTTGGAGGCGAGCAGTACTTC
NA TRBJ1-5 TRBV12-3/TRBV12-4 NA CASSLGAGPQPQHF TGTGCCAGCAGTTTAGGGGCAGGGCCTCAGCCCCAGCATTTT
NA TRBJ1-2 TRBV10-3 NA CAIGGARAPGGYTF TGTGCCATCGGCGGGGCCCGGGCCCCTGGGGGCTACACCTTC
NA TRBJ1-1 TRBV20-1 NA CSARGGVPEAFF TGCAGTGCTAGGGGGGGGGTCCCTGAAGCTTTCTTT
few TRBJ1-4 TRBV5-1 NA CASSLGLSKSTNEKLFF TGCGCCAGCAGCTTGGGACTGAGTAAATCAACTAATGAAAAACTGTTTTTT
NA TRBJ2-3 TRBV20-1 TRBD2 CSALPTSGKDNTQYF TGCAGTGCCCTACCTACTAGCGGAAAAGATAATACGCAGTATTTT
NA TRBJ2-1 TRBV5-1 NA CASSLALAYDNEQFF TGCGCCAGCAGCTTGGCGCTAGCGTACGACAATGAGCAGTTCTTC
few TRBJ2-7 TRBV7-2 NA CASSLAATDSYEQYF TGTGCCAGCAGCTTAGCCGCGACAGACTCCTACGAGCAGTACTTC
NA TRBJ1-2 TRBV12-3/TRBV12-4 TRBD1 CASSLLVTTGASNYGYTF TGTGCCAGCAGTTTATTGGTTACAACAGGGGCTTCTAACTATGGCTACACCTTC
few TRBJ2-7 TRBV20-1 NA CSASPPRGLLYEQYF TGCAGTGCTAGCCCGCCGCGGGGCCTTCTCTACGAGCAGTACTTC
once TRBJ2-5 TRBV6-5 NA CASSNGGTQYF TGTGCCAGCAGTAATGGGGGGACCCAGTACTTC
few TRBJ1-4 TRBV20-1 NA CSARHGVLFF TGCAGTGCTAGACACGGGGTACTGTTTTTT
NA TRBJ1-2 TRBV29-1 TRBD1 CSGAGTGIGYTF TGCAGCGGGGCGGGGACAGGGATAGGCTACACCTTC
NA TRBJ2-3 TRBV20-1 TRBD1 CSARARQGATDTQYF TGCAGTGCTAGAGCTCGGCAGGGGGCAACAGATACGCAGTATTTT
few TRBJ1-2 TRBV7-9 NA CASSLVAVYGYTF TGTGCCAGCAGCTTAGTCGCTGTCTATGGCTACACCTTC
NA TRBJ2-2 TRBV6-5 NA CASSEGAGELFF TGTGCCAGCAGTGAGGGGGCCGGGGAGCTGTTTTTT
NA TRBJ1-6 TRBV6-5 NA CASSYSSPDNSPLHF TGTGCCAGCAGTTACTCGTCTCCCGATAATTCACCCCTCCACTTT
NA TRBJ2-5 TRBV20-1 TRBD1 CSANDRGKETQYF TGCAGTGCTAACGACAGGGGGAAAGAGACCCAGTACTTC
NA TRBJ1-4 TRBV12-3/TRBV12-4 NA CASRRSGGSNEKLFF TGTGCCAGCAGAAGATCAGGTGGAAGTAATGAAAAACTGTTTTTT
many TRBJ1-1 TRBV7-9 TRBD1 CASSPRDSEAFF TGTGCCAGCAGCCCTAGGGACAGCGAAGCTTTCTTT
NA TRBJ2-3 TRBV12-3/TRBV12-4 NA CANSLGDTQYF TGTGCCAACAGTTTAGGGGATACGCAGTATTTT